Listed below are T cell receptor beta chains from one sample, sequenced in a study of blood T cell repertoires in COVID-19. Data came from immunoSEQ multiplex PCR; TCRdb stores just in-frame clones and leaves some out. Of about 110,000 clones in the sample, 76% were seen once. The sequenced material came from peripheral blood. The receptors originated from a man at least 80 years old with COVID-19, enrolled during active disease. Each CDR3 is given with its conserved first and last residue. D genes are given only for firm matches. A clone size is listed for some rows: how often the clone was seen (once, few, many), or a class if it is expanded.

V gene,J gene,clone size,D gene,CDR3 protein,CDR3 DNA
TRBV28,TRBJ1-5,-,-,CASISQGGQPQHF,TGTGCCAGCATTAGCCAGGGCGGTCAGCCCCAGCATTTT
TRBV6-5,TRBJ1-4,once,-,CASSRTRREKLFF,TGTGCCAGCAGTCGGACTCGCCGGGAAAAACTGTTTTTT
TRBV29-1,TRBJ2-7,-,TRBD1,CSGRTGDGYEQYF,TGCAGCGGGCGGACAGGGGATGGGTACGAGCAGTACTTC
TRBV30,TRBJ1-6,once,-,CAWSGVLGGPLHF,TGTGCCTGGAGTGGAGTTCTGGGGGGACCCCTCCACTTT
TRBV9,TRBJ2-1,few,TRBD2,CASSRTSGRVNDEQFF,TGTGCCAGCAGCCGGACTAGCGGGAGGGTTAACGATGAGCAGTTCTTC
TRBV11-3,TRBJ2-2,-,TRBD1,CASSADRANTGELFF,TGTGCCAGCAGCGCCGACAGGGCGAACACCGGGGAGCTGTTTTTT
TRBV12-3/TRBV12-4,TRBJ2-3,-,-,CASSLVNTDTQYF,TGTGCCAGCAGTTTAGTTAACACAGATACGCAGTATTTT
TRBV2,TRBJ2-3,-,TRBD2,CASSERLAGDTQYF,TGTGCCAGCAGTGAGAGGCTAGCGGGAGATACGCAGTATTTT
TRBV5-4,TRBJ2-7,-,-,CASSLGTWASSYEQYF,TGTGCCAGCAGCTTGGGGACTTGGGCGAGTTCCTACGAGCAGTACTTC
TRBV6-6,TRBJ2-7,-,TRBD2,CASAGGFYEQYF,TGTGCCAGCGCGGGAGGGTTCTACGAGCAGTACTTC
TRBV6-5,TRBJ1-2,-,TRBD1,CASRDSANYGYTF,TGTGCCAGCCGGGACAGCGCTAACTATGGCTACACCTTC
TRBV18,TRBJ2-7,-,-,CASSPEAGGSGEQYF,TGTGCCAGCTCACCAGAGGCAGGGGGGTCGGGCGAGCAGTACTTC
TRBV1,TRBJ1-6,-,-,CTSSPGEVGGRSPLHF,TGCACCAGCAGCCCCGGGGAGGTAGGGGGCCGGTCACCCCTCCACTTT
TRBV27,TRBJ2-1,once,TRBD2,CASSLELADNEQFF,TGTGCCAGCAGTTTAGAGCTAGCGGACAATGAGCAGTTCTTC
TRBV6-5,TRBJ2-7,-,TRBD2,CASRGTSTSYEQYF,TGTGCCAGCAGAGGGACTAGCACCTCCTACGAGCAGTACTTC
TRBV7-8,TRBJ1-2,-,-,CASSLAPTQGSYGYTF,TGTGCCAGCAGCTTAGCGCCAACACAGGGATCTTACGGCTACACCTTC
TRBV6-1,TRBJ1-3,-,-,CASSEARVAGNTIYF,TGTGCCAGCAGTGAAGCGCGGGTCGCTGGAAACACCATATATTTT
TRBV28,TRBJ2-2,once,-,CASSLRRDTGELFF,TGTGCCAGCAGTTTAAGGAGGGATACCGGGGAGCTGTTTTTT
TRBV25-1,TRBJ2-3,once,-,CASSSGALDTQYF,TGTGCCAGCAGCTCGGGAGCGTTGGATACGCAGTATTTT
TRBV28,TRBJ2-6,-,TRBD1,CASRGQGTGANVLTF,TGTGCCAGCCGGGGACAGGGTACTGGGGCCAACGTCCTGACTTTC
TRBV11-3,TRBJ2-3,-,TRBD2,CASSFSAGGITDTQYF,TGTGCCAGCAGCTTTTCGGCGGGGGGGATCACAGATACGCAGTATTTT
TRBV14,TRBJ1-1,-,-,CASSQTGSNTEAFF,TGTGCCAGCAGCCAGACCGGGTCCAACACTGAAGCTTTCTTT
TRBV6-5,TRBJ1-1,few,-,CASSYTHRQVNTEAFF,TGTGCCAGCAGTTACACCCATAGACAGGTGAACACTGAAGCTTTCTTT
TRBV29-1,TRBJ1-1,-,-,CSAVVSDTEAFF,TGCAGCGCTGTCGTCTCTGACACTGAAGCTTTCTTT
TRBV5-1,TRBJ1-6,-,-,CASSLGPDSKDSPLHF,TGCGCCAGCAGCCTCGGCCCGGACAGCAAAGATTCACCCCTCCACTTT
TRBV7-2,TRBJ2-3,few,TRBD2,CASTSGHSTDTQYF,TGTGCCAGTACTAGCGGGCATAGCACAGATACGCAGTATTTT
TRBV6-6,TRBJ2-6,-,-,CASSTNRAGANVLTF,TGTGCCAGCAGCACGAACAGGGCTGGGGCCAACGTCCTGACTTTC
TRBV7-2,TRBJ2-1,-,-,CASSRDISSYNEQFF,TGTGCCAGCAGCCGGGACATCAGCTCCTACAATGAGCAGTTCTTC
TRBV3-1/TRBV3-2,TRBJ2-7,few,TRBD2,CASSQQGGTREDEQYF,TGTGCCAGCAGCCAACAGGGCGGGACTAGGGAGGACGAGCAGTACTTC
TRBV6-4,TRBJ1-2,once,-,CASSEGLGGYTF,TGTGCCAGCAGTGAGGGGCTCGGTGGCTACACCTTC
TRBV5-4,TRBJ2-3,-,TRBD1,CASSFVDRGHADTQYF,TGTGCCAGCAGCTTCGTAGACAGGGGGCACGCAGATACGCAGTATTTT
TRBV10-3,TRBJ1-4,-,-,CAIRGDLVNEKLFF,TGTGCCATCCGGGGGGACCTGGTTAATGAAAAACTGTTTTTT
TRBV6-2/TRBV6-3,TRBJ2-1,-,-,CASSYPGKASGNEQFF,TGTGCCAGCAGTTACCCGGGTAAGGCTTCTGGCAATGAGCAGTTCTTC
TRBV7-9,TRBJ1-1,-,-,CASSPNERAAFF,TGTGCCAGCAGCCCCAATGAGCGTGCAGCTTTCTTT
TRBV19,TRBJ1-5,once,-,CASTPIPWTASNQPQHF,TGTGCCAGTACCCCAATTCCATGGACAGCTAGTAATCAGCCCCAGCATTTT
TRBV9,TRBJ2-1,-,TRBD2,CASSVGGSGLAGRNEQFF,TGTGCCAGCAGCGTAGGAGGGTCGGGACTAGCGGGTCGTAATGAGCAGTTCTTC
TRBV11-3,TRBJ1-1,-,-,CASSLERGTTEAFF,TGTGCCAGCAGCTTAGAGCGCGGAACGACTGAAGCTTTCTTT
TRBV7-6,TRBJ1-1,-,TRBD1,CASSLAGQGFDTEAFF,TGTGCCAGCAGCTTAGCGGGACAGGGGTTTGACACTGAAGCTTTCTTT
TRBV5-1,TRBJ2-7,-,-,CASSPSTSGYEQYF,TGCGCCAGCAGCCCTAGTACTAGTGGCTACGAGCAGTACTTC
TRBV27,TRBJ2-7,-,-,CASSTTGTGYEQYF,TGTGCCAGCAGTACAACCGGGACTGGCTACGAGCAGTACTTC
TRBV6-1,TRBJ1-1,-,TRBD1,CASRVGQGTEAFF,TGTGCCAGCAGAGTCGGACAGGGGACTGAAGCTTTCTTT
TRBV4-2,TRBJ2-5,many,TRBD2,CASSPGTTQETQYF,TGTGCCAGCAGCCCGGGGACTACCCAAGAGACCCAGTACTTC
TRBV19,TRBJ1-4,-,-,CASSIGRRATNEKLFF,TGTGCCAGTAGTATAGGGCGGAGAGCAACTAATGAAAAACTGTTTTTT
TRBV12-3/TRBV12-4,TRBJ2-2,-,TRBD2,CASSTTSRELFF,TGTGCCAGCAGTACGACTAGCCGGGAGCTGTTTTTT
TRBV11-1,TRBJ2-5,-,TRBD2,CASSASGRAQETQYF,TGTGCCAGCAGCGCCAGCGGGAGGGCCCAAGAGACCCAGTACTTC
TRBV28,TRBJ1-3,-,-,CASSLHGVSGNTIYF,TGTGCCAGCAGTTTACACGGGGTTTCTGGAAACACCATATATTTT
TRBV4-3,TRBJ2-5,-,-,CASSQDIGHIQETQYF,TGCGCCAGCAGCCAAGACATCGGACACATCCAAGAGACCCAGTACTTC
TRBV6-5,TRBJ2-1,few,TRBD2,CASIASGGKTNEQFF,TGTGCCAGCATCGCTAGCGGGGGAAAGACGAATGAGCAGTTCTTC
TRBV19,TRBJ1-5,-,-,CASSSFGGVSQHF,TGTGCCAGTAGTTCCTTTGGGGGGGTCAGCCAGCATTTT
TRBV2,TRBJ2-7,-,-,CASSVVWEQYF,TGTGCCAGCAGTGTAGTCTGGGAGCAGTACTTC
TRBV2,TRBJ1-1,-,-,CASELTGGTEAFF,TGTGCCAGCGAACTCACGGGGGGTACTGAAGCTTTCTTT
TRBV5-1,TRBJ2-7,-,-,CASSWSTGPYEQYF,TGCGCCAGCAGCTGGTCGACAGGACCTTACGAGCAGTACTTC
TRBV28,TRBJ2-7,-,TRBD2,CAIRLAGDYEQYF,TGTGCCATAAGACTAGCGGGAGACTACGAGCAGTACTTC
TRBV10-3,TRBJ1-6,-,TRBD1,CTISDRVGNSPLHF,TGTACCATCAGTGACAGGGTAGGAAATTCACCCCTCCACTTT
TRBV19,TRBJ2-2,few,TRBD2,CASTRLAGDVGELFF,TGTGCCAGTACCCGACTAGCGGGAGATGTCGGGGAGCTGTTTTTT
TRBV11-2,TRBJ2-7,-,-,CASSFSGGLSEQYF,TGTGCCAGCAGCTTCTCCGGGGGGCTGAGTGAGCAGTACTTC
TRBV27,TRBJ1-4,-,TRBD1,CASSPRWTGGRGPNEKLFF,TGTGCCAGCAGCCCCCGGTGGACAGGGGGCCGCGGGCCTAATGAAAAACTGTTTTTT
TRBV19,TRBJ2-7,-,TRBD1,CATSGQGAYEQYF,TGTGCCACATCGGGACAGGGTGCCTACGAGCAGTACTTC
TRBV5-1,TRBJ2-3,-,-,CASSLQGWSTDTQYF,TGCGCCAGCAGCTTACAGGGCTGGAGCACAGATACGCAGTATTTT
TRBV10-2,TRBJ1-5,-,-,CASSSFGPGTYSNQPQHF,TGCGCCAGCAGTTCGTTCGGACCGGGAACGTATAGCAATCAGCCCCAGCATTTT